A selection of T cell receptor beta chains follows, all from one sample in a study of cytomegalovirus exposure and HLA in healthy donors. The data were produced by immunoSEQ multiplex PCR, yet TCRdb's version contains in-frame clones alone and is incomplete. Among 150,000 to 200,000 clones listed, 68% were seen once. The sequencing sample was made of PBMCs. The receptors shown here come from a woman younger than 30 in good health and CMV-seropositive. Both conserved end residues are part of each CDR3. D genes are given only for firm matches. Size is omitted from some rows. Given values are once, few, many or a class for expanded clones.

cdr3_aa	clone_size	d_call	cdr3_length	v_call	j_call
CASSERLAGTDTQYF	NA	TRBD2	15	TRBV2	TRBJ2-3
CAISLNRGRALIEQFF	NA	TRBD1	16	TRBV10-3	TRBJ2-1
CASRLLGTGGSEQFF	NA	NA	15	TRBV25-1	TRBJ2-1
CASRNRDRSTYEQYF	NA	TRBD1	15	TRBV6-5	TRBJ2-7
CASRVAGGRNEQFF	NA	TRBD2	14	TRBV28	TRBJ2-1
CASGSTPTGHQPQHF	NA	TRBD1	15	TRBV7-2	TRBJ1-5
CASSPLGTSGSYTQYF	NA	TRBD2	16	TRBV27	TRBJ2-3
CAWSARGLFSGNTIYF	NA	NA	16	TRBV30	TRBJ1-3
CASQTPGQGLYEQYF	NA	TRBD1	15	TRBV25-1	TRBJ2-7
CASSVGTSGGNTQYF	once	TRBD2	15	TRBV7-6	TRBJ2-3
CASSLAKGLAGSETQYF	NA	TRBD2	17	TRBV7-9	TRBJ2-5
CASSSAASANEKLFF	NA	NA	15	TRBV28	TRBJ1-4
CSVEVAGNTGELFF	once	TRBD2	14	TRBV29-1	TRBJ2-2
CSARDQVTQYF	NA	NA	11	TRBV20-1	TRBJ2-5
CASSLGPSGEYEQYF	NA	NA	15	TRBV7-6	TRBJ2-7
CASSQGVRSGNEQYF	NA	NA	15	TRBV4-1	TRBJ2-7
CASSLTSVSSTDTQYF	NA	TRBD2	16	TRBV7-8	TRBJ2-3